This passage covers 2 T cell receptor beta chains from one sample sequenced in a study of blood T cell repertoires in COVID-19. Assay: immunoSEQ multiplex PCR; the TCRdb copy retains only in-frame clones and omits some. The sample holds under 85,000 clones, 75% to 85% seen once. Sequenced material: peripheral blood. These receptors all come from a man younger than 45 with COVID-19, enrolled during active disease.

The chain carries TRBV5-1 and TRBJ1-4; the match to TRBD1 covers 7 bases. The CDR3 totals 15 residues. In germline, CDR1 is SGHRS, CDR2 YFSETQ. The junction had 5 bases not matched to a gene; V was cut back by 6 bases and J by 0 bases. This chain's CDR3 is CASTYTGATNEKLFF. Here the CDR3 DNA reads TGCGCCAGCACTTATACAGGGGCAACTAATGAAAAACTGTTTTTT.

This clone turned up a few times. The rearrangement links TRBV7-9 to TRBJ2-7; weak D call: TRBD2 (5 bases). Per germline, CDR1 SEHNR and CDR2 FQNEAQ (reference sequence). CDR3 length equals 10 residues. Trimming removed 8 bases from V and 9 bases from J, with 11 bases in between. As DNA, the CDR3 is TGTGCCAGCGAGGGCCGTGGGCAGTACTTC. It specifies CASEGRGQYF.